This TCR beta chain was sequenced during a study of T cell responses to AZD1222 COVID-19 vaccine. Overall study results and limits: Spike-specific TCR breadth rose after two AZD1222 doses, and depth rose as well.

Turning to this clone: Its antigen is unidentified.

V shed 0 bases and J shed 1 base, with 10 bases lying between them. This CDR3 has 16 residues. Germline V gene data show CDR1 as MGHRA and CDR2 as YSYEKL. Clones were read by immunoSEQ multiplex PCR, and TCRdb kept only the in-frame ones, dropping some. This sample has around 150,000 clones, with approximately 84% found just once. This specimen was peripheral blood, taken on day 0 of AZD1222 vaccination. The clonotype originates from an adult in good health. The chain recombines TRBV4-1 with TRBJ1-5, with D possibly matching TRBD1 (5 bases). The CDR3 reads CASSQEGALSNQPQHF. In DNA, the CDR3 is TGCGCCAGCAGCCAAGAAGGGGCCCTAAGCAATCAGCCCCAGCATTTT.